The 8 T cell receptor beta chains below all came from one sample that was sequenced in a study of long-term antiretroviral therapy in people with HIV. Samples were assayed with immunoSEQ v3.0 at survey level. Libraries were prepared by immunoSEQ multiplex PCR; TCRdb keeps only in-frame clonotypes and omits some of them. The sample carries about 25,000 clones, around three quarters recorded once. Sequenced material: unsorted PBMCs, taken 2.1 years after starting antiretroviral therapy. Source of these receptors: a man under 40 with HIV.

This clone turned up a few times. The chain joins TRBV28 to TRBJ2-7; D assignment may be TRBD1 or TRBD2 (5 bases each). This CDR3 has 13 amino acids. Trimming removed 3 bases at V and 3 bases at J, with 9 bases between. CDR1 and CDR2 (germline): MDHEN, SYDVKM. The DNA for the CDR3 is TGTGCCAGCAGTTTTCGAGGGGTCTACGAGCAGTACTTC. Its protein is CASSFRGVYEQYF.

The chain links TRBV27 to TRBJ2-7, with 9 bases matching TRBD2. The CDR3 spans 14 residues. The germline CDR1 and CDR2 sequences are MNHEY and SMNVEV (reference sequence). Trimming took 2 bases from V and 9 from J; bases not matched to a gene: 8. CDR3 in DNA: TGTGCCAGCAGTTTAGCGGGAGGGGGATGGGGGCAGTACTTC. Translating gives CASSLAGGGWGQYF.

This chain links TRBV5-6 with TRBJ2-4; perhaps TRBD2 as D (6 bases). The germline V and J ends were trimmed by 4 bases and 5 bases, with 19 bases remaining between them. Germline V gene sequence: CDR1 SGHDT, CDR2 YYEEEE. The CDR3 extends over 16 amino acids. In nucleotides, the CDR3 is TGTGCCAGCAGCCGCGGAGGGCCCATTCTCGAAAACATTCAGTACTTC. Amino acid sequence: CASSRGGPILENIQYF.

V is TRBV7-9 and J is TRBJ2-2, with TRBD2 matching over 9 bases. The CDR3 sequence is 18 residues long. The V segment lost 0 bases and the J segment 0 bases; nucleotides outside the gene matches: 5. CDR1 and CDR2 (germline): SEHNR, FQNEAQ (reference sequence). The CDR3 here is CASSLARVAGANTGELFF. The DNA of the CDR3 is TGTGCCAGCAGCTTAGCGCGAGTAGCGGGGGCGAACACCGGGGAGCTGTTTTTT. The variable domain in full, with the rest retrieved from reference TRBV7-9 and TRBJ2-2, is DTGVSQNPRHKITKRGQNVTFRCDPISEHNRLYWYRQTLGQGPEFLTYFQNEAQLEKSRLLSDRFSAERPKGSFSTLEIQRTEQGDSAMYLCASSLARVAGANTGELFFGEGSRLTVL.

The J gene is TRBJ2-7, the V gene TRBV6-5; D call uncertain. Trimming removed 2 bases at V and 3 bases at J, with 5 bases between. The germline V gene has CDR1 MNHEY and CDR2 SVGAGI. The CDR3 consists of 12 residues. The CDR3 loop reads CASSYNGYEQYF. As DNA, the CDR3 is TGTGCCAGCAGTTACAATGGCTACGAGCAGTACTTC.

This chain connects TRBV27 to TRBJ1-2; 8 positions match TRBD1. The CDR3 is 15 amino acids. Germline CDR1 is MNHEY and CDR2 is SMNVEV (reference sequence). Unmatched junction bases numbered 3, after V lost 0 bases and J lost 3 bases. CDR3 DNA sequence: TGTGCCAGCAGTTTATCCCCGACAGGGGACTATGGCTACACCTTC. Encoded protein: CASSLSPTGDYGYTF.

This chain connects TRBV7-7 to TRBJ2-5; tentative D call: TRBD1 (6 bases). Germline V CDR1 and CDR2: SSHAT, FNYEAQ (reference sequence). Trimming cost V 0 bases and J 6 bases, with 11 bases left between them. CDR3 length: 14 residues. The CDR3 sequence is CASSLAGGGKTQYF. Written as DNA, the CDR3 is TGTGCCAGCAGCTTAGCAGGGGGTGGGAAGACCCAGTACTTC.

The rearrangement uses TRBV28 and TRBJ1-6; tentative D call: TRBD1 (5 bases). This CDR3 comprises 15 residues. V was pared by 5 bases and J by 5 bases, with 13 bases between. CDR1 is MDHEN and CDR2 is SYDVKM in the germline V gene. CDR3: CASSPATGDNSPLHF. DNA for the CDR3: TGTGCCAGCAGTCCGGCTACGGGGGATAATTCACCCCTCCACTTT.